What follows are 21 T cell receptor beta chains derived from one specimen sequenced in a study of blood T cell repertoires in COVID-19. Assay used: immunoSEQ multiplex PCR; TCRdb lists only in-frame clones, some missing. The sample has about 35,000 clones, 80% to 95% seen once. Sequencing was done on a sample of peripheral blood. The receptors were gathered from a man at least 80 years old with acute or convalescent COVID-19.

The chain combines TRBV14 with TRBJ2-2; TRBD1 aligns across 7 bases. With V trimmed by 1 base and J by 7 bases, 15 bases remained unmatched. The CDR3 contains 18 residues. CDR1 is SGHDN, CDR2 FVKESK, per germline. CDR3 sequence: CASSQARSSRGRSGELFF. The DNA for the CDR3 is TGTGCCAGCAGCCAAGCCCGGTCTTCGAGGGGGCGCAGCGGGGAGCTGTTTTTT.

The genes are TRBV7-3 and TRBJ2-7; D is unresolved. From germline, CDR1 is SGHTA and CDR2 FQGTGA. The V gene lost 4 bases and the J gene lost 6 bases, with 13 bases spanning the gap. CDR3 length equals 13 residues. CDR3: CASSSQVAGEQYF. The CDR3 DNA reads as TGTGCCAGCAGCTCCCAAGTCGCAGGCGAGCAGTACTTC.

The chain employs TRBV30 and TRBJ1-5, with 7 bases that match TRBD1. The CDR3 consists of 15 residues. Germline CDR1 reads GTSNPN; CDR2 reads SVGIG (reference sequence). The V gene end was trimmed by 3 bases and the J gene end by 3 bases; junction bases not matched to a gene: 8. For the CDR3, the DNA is TGTGCCTGGAGCAGAGACAGGGCCTTCAATCAGCCCCAGCATTTT. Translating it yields CAWSRDRAFNQPQHF.

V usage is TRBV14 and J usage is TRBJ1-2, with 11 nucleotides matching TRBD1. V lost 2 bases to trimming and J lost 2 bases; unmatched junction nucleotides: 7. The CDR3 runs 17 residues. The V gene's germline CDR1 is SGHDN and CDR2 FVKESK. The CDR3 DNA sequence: TGTGCCAGCAGCCAATCAATTTGGACAGGGGGCAACTATGGCTACACCTTC. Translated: CASSQSIWTGGNYGYTF.

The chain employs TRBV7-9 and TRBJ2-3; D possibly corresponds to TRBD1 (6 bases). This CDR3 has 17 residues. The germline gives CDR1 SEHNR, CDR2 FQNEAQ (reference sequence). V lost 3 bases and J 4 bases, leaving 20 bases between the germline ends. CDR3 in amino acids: CASSLGQGIVYADTQYF. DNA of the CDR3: TGTGCCAGCAGCTTGGGGCAGGGGATAGTATACGCAGATACGCAGTATTTT. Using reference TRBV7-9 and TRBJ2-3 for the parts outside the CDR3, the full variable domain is DTGVSQNPRHKITKRGQNVTFRCDPISEHNRLYWYRQTLGQGPEFLTYFQNEAQLEKSRLLSDRFSAERPKGSFSTLEIQRTEQGDSAMYLCASSLGQGIVYADTQYFGPGTRLTVL.

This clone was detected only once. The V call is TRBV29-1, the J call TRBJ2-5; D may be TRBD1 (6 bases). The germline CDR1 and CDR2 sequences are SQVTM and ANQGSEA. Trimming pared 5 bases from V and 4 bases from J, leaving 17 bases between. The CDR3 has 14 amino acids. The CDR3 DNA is TGCAGCGTTCGGGTGGGCAGGGGTCGAGAGACCCAGTACTTC. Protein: CSVRVGRGRETQYF.

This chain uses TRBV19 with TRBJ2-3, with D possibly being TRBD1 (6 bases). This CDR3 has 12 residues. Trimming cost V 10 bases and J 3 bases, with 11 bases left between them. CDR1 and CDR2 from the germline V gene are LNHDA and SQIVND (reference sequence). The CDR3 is CATSRGTDTQYF. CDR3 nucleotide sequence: TGTGCCACCTCCAGGGGAACAGATACGCAGTATTTT.

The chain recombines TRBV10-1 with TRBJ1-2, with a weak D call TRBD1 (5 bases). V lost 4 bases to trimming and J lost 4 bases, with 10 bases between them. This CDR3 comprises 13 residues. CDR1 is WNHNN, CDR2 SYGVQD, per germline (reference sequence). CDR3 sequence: CASSGSGPYGYTF. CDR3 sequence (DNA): TGCGCCAGCAGTGGGTCGGGGCCCTATGGCTACACCTTC.

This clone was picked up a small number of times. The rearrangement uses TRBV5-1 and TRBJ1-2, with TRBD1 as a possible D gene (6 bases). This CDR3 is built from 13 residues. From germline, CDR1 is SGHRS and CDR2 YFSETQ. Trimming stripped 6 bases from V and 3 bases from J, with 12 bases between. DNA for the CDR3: TGCGCCAGCACCGCGGGGGGCGACTATGGCTACACCTTC. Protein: CASTAGGDYGYTF.

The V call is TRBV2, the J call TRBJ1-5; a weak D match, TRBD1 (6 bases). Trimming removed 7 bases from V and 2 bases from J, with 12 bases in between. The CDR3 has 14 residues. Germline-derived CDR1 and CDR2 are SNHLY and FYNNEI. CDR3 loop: CASKGRQGNQPQHF. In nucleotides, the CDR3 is TGTGCCAGCAAGGGAAGACAGGGCAATCAGCCCCAGCATTTT.

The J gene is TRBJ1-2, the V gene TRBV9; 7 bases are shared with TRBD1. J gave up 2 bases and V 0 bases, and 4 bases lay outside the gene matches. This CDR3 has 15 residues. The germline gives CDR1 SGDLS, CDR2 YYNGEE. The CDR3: CASSVAGGLNYGYTF. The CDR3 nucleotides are TGTGCCAGCAGCGTAGCAGGGGGACTGAACTATGGCTACACCTTC.

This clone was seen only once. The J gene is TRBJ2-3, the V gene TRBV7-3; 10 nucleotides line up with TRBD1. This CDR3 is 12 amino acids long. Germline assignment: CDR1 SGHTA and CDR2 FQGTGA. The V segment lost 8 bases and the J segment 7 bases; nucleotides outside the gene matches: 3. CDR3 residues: CASGQGDYTQYF. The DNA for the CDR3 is TGTGCCAGCGGACAGGGGGACTATACGCAGTATTTT.

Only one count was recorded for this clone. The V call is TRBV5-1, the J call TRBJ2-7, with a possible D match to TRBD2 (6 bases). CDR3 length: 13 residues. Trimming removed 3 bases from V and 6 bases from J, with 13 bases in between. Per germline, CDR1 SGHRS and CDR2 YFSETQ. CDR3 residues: CASSSGLLSEQYF. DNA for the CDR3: TGCGCCAGCAGCTCGGGACTCCTTAGCGAGCAGTACTTC.

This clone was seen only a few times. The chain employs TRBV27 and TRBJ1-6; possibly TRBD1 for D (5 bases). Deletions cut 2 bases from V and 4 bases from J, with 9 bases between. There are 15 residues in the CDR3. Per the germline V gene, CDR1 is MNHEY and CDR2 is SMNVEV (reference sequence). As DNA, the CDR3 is TGTGCCAGCAGTTTAGGGGGGACTTATAATTCACCCCTCCACTTT. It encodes CASSLGGTYNSPLHF.

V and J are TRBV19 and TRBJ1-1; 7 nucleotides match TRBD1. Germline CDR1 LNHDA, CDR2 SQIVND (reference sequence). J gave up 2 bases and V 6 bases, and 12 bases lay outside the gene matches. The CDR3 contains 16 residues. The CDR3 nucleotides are TGTGCCAGTAGGTCGACAGGGAGTATACTAAACACTGAAGCTTTCTTT. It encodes CASRSTGSILNTEAFF.

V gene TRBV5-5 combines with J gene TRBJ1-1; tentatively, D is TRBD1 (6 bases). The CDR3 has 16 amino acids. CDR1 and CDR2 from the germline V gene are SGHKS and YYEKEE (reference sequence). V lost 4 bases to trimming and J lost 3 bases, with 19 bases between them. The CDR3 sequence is CASSLSYRARYTEAFF. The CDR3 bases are TGTGCCAGCAGCCTTAGTTACAGGGCTCGGTACACTGAAGCTTTCTTT.

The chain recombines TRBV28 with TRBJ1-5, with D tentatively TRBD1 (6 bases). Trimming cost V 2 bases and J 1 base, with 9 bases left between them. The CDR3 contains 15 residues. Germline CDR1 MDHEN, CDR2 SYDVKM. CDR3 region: CASSLGQRSNQPQHF. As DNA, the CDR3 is TGTGCCAGCAGTTTAGGACAGAGGAGCAATCAGCCCCAGCATTTT. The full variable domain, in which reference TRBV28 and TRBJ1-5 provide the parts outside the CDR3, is DVKVTQSSRYLVKRTGEKVFLECVQDMDHENMFWYRQDPGLGLRLIYFSYDVKMKEKGDIPEGYSVSREKKERFSLILESASTNQTSMYLCASSLGQRSNQPQHFGDGTRLSIL.

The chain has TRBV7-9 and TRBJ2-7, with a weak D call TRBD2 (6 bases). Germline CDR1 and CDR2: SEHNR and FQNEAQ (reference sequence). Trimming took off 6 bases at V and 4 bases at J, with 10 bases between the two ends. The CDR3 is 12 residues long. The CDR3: CASSPGGYEQYF. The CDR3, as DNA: TGTGCCAGCAGTCCCGGGGGTTACGAGCAGTACTTC.

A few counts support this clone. CDR3 residues: CAWRTGTDTQYF. For the CDR3, the DNA is TGTGCCTGGAGAACGGGGACAGATACGCAGTATTTT. The chain joins TRBV30 to TRBJ2-3, with D possibly matching TRBD2 (5 bases). CDR1 is GTSNPN, CDR2 SVGIG, per germline (reference sequence). CDR3 length equals 12 residues. Trimming shortened V by 3 bases and J by 3 bases, and 7 bases separated the two germline ends.

The CDR3 reads CASSQQGQGAGGYTF. CDR3 sequence (DNA): TGTGCCAGCAGTCAACAGGGACAGGGGGCTGGTGGCTACACCTTC. V usage is TRBV6-5 and J usage is TRBJ1-2; 12 nucleotides line up with TRBD1. CDR1 is MNHEY and CDR2 is SVGAGI in the germline V gene. The J segment lost 7 bases and the V segment lost 5 bases, leaving 8 bases of the junction unmatched. This CDR3 spans 15 amino acids.

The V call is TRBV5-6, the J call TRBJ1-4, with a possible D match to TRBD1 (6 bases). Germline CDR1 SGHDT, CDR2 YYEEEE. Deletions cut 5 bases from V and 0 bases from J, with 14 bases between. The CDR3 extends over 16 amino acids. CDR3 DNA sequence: TGTGCCAGCAGATACAGGGCCCGTTCAACTAATGAAAAACTGTTTTTT. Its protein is CASRYRARSTNEKLFF.